What follows are 13 T cell receptor beta chains derived from one specimen sequenced in a study of T cells in Graves' hyperthyroidism and ophthalmopathy. TCR beta CDR3 regions were amplified from RNA. A first-round RT-PCR of the TCR CDR3 used the HTBI primer set. TCRdb passed the multiplex PCR reads through MiXCR, listing each CDR3 protein once. The table has approximately 400,000 distinct CDR3 sequences, approximately 25% seen once; the top ten hold less than 75%. Sample: blood. Receptors were obtained from a man aged 50-59 years with Graves' hyperthyroidism.

V and J are TRBV10-3 and TRBJ1-1; no definite D call. V shed 0 bases and J shed 5 bases, with 10 bases lying between them. Germline assignment: CDR1 ENHRY and CDR2 SYGVKD. This CDR3 has 14 amino acids. CDR3 amino acids: CAISESIVGTEAFF. The CDR3 DNA is TGTGCCATCAGTGAGTCGATAGTTGGAACTGAAGCTTTCTTT.

The rearrangement uses TRBV7-9 and TRBJ2-7, with 15 bases matching TRBD2. Per germline, CDR1 SEHNR and CDR2 FQNEAQ (reference sequence). The CDR3 is 16 amino acids. The V segment lost 0 bases and the J segment 6 bases; nucleotides outside the gene matches: 3. The CDR3 coding sequence is TGTGCCAGCAGCTTAGCGGGACTAGCGGGAGGTGGCGAGCAGTACTTC. Translation gives CASSLAGLAGGGEQYF.

This clonotype was seen only a few times. The chain links TRBV10-3 to TRBJ1-2; the D is unclear. This CDR3 is 13 amino acids long. Between the trimmed V and J ends, which lost 2 bases and 5 bases, there was a span of 9 bases. Per the germline V gene, CDR1 is ENHRY and CDR2 is SYGVKD. The CDR3 loop reads CAISERQPYGYTF. The CDR3 DNA reads as TGTGCCATCAGTGAGCGGCAGCCTTATGGCTACACCTTC.

There are many counts of this clonotype. This chain joins TRBV2 and TRBJ1-2; 8 bases are shared with TRBD1. V trimming: 3 bases; J trimming: 4 bases; junction bases outside the gene matches: 7. The CDR3 has 15 amino acids. CDR1 SNHLY and CDR2 FYNNEI come from the germline V gene. The CDR3 protein is CASSESRGLGYGYTF. Written as DNA, the CDR3 is TGTGCCAGCAGTGAGTCCAGGGGGCTCGGCTATGGCTACACCTTC.

CDR3 in DNA: TGTGCCAGCAGCTTGAGGGGGGATTCTGGGGAGCTGTTTTTT. It codes for CASSLRGDSGELFF. The rearrangement links TRBV11-3 to TRBJ2-2; D may be TRBD1 or TRBD2 (6 bases each). V lost 3 bases to trimming and J lost 8 bases, with 13 bases between them. Germline V lookup: CDR1 SGHNT, CDR2 YENEEA. CDR3 length: 14 residues.

The chain has TRBV2 and TRBJ1-1, with unresolved D. CDR1 is SNHLY, CDR2 FYNNEI, per germline. The V end was cut by 5 bases, the J end by 11 bases, with 21 bases between. This CDR3 is built from 14 residues. The CDR3 here is CASSPQIEGNSAFF. CDR3 bases: TGTGCCAGCAGTCCTCAGATAGAGGGTAATTCGGCTTTCTTT.

This clonotype showed up many times. The rearrangement uses TRBV7-9 and TRBJ2-7, with D uncertain. Germline assignment: CDR1 SEHNR and CDR2 FQNEAQ (reference sequence). Trimming removed 4 bases from V and 3 bases from J, with 7 bases in between. This CDR3 is 12 amino acids long. The CDR3 bases are TGTGCCAGCAGCTCCACCTACTACGAGCAGTACTTC. Translation gives CASSSTYYEQYF.

A few counts support this clonotype. V and J are TRBV12-3 or TRBV12-4 and TRBJ1-4; 9 positions match TRBD1. The CDR3 runs 15 residues. The V segment lost 5 bases and the J segment 6 bases; nucleotides outside the gene matches: 7. The CDR3 DNA reads TGTGCCAGCAGTACGATTCGGGACAGGGATGAAAAACTGTTTTTT. This sequence encodes CASSTIRDRDEKLFF.

The table lists this clonotype with many counts. This chain uses TRBV3-1 with TRBJ2-1; D is undetermined. V lost 1 base to trimming and J lost 6 bases, with 10 bases between them. This CDR3 is 14 amino acids long. In germline, CDR1 is LGHDT, CDR2 YNNKEL (reference sequence). The CDR3 here is CASSQGPFGNEQFF. For the CDR3, the DNA is TGTGCCAGCAGCCAAGGACCATTTGGCAATGAGCAGTTCTTC.

Ten or more counts support this clonotype. V and J are TRBV11-3 and TRBJ2-7; D is unresolved. V lost 6 bases and J 0 bases, leaving 9 bases between the germline ends. The CDR3 totals 13 residues. Germline lookup yields CDR1 SGHNT and CDR2 YENEEA. CDR3 loop: CASRRDTSYEQYF. The CDR3, as DNA: TGTGCCAGCAGGCGAGACACCTCCTACGAGCAGTACTTC.

The rearrangement links TRBV29-1 to TRBJ2-7, with D unresolved. The CDR3 is made up of 12 amino acids. The germline V gene has CDR1 SQVTM and CDR2 ANQGSEA. With 3 bases removed from V and 6 bases from J, the gap between germline ends came to 12 bases. The CDR3 region has the DNA TGCAGCGTTGAGGACCCGTCGGGCGAGCAGTACTTC. This encodes CSVEDPSGEQYF.

A remark on this clonotype: The junction and the germline gene differ at one end; a read error may be behind it. This CDR3 is CSARAGVADTQYF. The CDR3 region has the DNA TGCAGTGCCAGAGCGGGAGTGGCAGATACGCAGTATTTT. The V gene is TRBV20-1, the J gene TRBJ2-3; 8 bases agree with TRBD2. CDR1 and CDR2 (germline): DFQATT, SNEGSKA (reference sequence). This CDR3 spans 13 amino acids.

This sequence joins TRBV27 and TRBJ2-1; D remains ambiguous. Germline CDR1 and CDR2: MNHEY and SMNVEV (reference sequence). The CDR3 loop spans 12 amino acids. Trimming removed 4 bases at V and 5 bases at J, with 6 bases between. In DNA, the CDR3 is TGTGCCAGCAGTTCCGTCAACAATGAGCAGTTCTTC. Translated, it gives CASSSVNNEQFF.